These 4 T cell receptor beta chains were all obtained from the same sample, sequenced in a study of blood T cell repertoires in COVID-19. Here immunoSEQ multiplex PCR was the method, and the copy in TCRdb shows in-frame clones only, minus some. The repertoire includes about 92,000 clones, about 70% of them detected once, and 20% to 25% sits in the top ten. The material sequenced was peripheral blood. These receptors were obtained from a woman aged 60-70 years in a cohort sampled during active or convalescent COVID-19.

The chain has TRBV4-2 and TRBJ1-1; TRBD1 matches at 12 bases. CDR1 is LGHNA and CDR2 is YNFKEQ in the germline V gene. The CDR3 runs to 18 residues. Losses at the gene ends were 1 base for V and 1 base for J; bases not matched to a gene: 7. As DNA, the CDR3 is TGTGCCAGCAGCCAAGCAGGGACAGGGGGCTCGGCGAACACTGAAGCTTTCTTT. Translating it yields CASSQAGTGGSANTEAFF.

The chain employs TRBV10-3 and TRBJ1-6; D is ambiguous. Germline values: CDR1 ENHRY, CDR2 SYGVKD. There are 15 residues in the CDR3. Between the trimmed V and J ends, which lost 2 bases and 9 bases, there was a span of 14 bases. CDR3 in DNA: TGTGCCATCAGTGAGCTCGAAACATCGGGTTCACCCCTCCACTTT. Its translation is CAISELETSGSPLHF.

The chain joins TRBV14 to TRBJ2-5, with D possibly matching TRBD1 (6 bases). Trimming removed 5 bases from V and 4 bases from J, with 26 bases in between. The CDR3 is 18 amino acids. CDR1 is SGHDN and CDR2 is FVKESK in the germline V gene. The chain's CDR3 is CASSLAIPTGDEGETQYF. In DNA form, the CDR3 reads TGTGCCAGCAGCTTAGCCATTCCGACAGGCGATGAAGGAGAGACCCAGTACTTC.

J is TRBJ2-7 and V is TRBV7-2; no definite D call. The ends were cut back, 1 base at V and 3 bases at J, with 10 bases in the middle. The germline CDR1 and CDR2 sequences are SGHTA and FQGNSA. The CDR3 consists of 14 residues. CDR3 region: CASSLETPGYEQYF. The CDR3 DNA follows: TGTGCCAGCAGCTTAGAGACCCCGGGCTACGAGCAGTACTTC.